This T cell receptor beta chain was captured in a study of T cells in Graves' hyperthyroidism and ophthalmopathy. The hyperthyroidism patients had all been newly diagnosed, and their disease duration was under 2 months. Their ages ranged from 18 to 65 years. In making diagnoses, clinical symptoms, serum thyroxine and TRAb, thyroid ultrasound and orbital computed tomography were all used. V trimming: 5 bases; J trimming: 7 bases; junction bases outside the gene matches: 9. The CDR3 contains 16 residues. Per the germline V gene, CDR1 is SGHTA and CDR2 is FQGNSA. Regions amplified from RNA transcripts were the TCR beta CDR3 regions. The TCR CDR3 was amplified in a first-round RT-PCR using the HTBI primer set. Using its own MiXCR run on the multiplex PCR reads, TCRdb lists one record per CDR3 protein. The data contain about 49,000 distinct CDR3 sequences, less than 65% of them singletons.

The TCR originated in a young man with Graves' hyperthyroidism. The V call is TRBV7-2, the J call TRBJ1-6, with 9 bases lining up with TRBD1. Input material: peripheral blood or thyroid tissue (not recorded which). CDR3: CASSITGTGLNSPLHF. The DNA for the CDR3 is TGTGCCAGCAGCATAACCGGGACAGGGTTAAATTCACCCCTCCACTTT.